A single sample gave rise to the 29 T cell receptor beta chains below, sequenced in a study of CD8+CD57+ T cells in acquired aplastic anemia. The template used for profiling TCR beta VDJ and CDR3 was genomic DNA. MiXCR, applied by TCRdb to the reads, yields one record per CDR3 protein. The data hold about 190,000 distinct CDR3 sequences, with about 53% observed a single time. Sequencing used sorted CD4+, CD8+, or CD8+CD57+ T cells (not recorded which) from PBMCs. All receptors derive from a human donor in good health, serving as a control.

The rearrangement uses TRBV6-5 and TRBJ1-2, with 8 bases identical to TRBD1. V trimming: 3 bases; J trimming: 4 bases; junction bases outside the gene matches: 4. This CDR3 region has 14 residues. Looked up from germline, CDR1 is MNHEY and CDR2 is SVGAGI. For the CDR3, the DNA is TGTGCCAGCAGTTATGCAGGACAGGGCTATGGCTACACCTTC. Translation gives CASSYAGQGYGYTF.

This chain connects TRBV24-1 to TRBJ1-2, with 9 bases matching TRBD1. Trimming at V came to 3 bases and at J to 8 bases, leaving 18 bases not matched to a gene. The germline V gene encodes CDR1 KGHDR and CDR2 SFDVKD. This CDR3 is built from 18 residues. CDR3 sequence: CATSDTKRDRDVQEGYTF. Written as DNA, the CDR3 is TGTGCCACCAGTGATACGAAACGGGACAGGGACGTCCAGGAAGGCTACACCTTC.

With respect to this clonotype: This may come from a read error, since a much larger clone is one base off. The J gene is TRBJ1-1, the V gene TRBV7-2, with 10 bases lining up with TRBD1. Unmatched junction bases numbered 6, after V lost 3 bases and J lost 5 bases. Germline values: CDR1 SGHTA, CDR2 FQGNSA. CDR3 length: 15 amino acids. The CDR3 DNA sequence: TGTGCCAGCAGCTTGGGGGACAGGGGAGATACTGAAGCTTTCTTT. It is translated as CASSLGDRGDTEAFF.

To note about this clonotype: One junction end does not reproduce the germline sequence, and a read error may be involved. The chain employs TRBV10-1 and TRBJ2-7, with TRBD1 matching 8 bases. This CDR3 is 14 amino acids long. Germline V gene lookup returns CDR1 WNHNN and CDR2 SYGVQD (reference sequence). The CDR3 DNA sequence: TGTGCCATCAGTGCATCCGGGACAGGAGGGGAGCAGTACTTC. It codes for CAISASGTGGEQYF.

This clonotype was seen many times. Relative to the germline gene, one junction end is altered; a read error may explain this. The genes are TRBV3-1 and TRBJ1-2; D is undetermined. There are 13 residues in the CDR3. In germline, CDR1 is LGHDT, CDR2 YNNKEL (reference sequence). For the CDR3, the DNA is TGTGCCAGCACCCAACGGGGTAACTATGGCTACACCTTC. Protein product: CASTQRGNYGYTF.

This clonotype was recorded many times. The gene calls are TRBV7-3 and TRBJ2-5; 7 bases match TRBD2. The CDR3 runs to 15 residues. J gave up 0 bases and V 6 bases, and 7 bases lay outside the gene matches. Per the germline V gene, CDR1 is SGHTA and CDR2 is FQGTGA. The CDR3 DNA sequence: TGTGCCAGCAGTCTGCTGGGACTATACCAAGAGACCCAGTACTTC. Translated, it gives CASSLLGLYQETQYF.

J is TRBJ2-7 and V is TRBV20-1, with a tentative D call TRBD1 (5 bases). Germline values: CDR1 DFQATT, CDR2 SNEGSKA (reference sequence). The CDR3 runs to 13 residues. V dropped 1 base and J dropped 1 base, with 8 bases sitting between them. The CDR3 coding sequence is TGCAGTGCTAGAGTCCCAGGGTCCTACGAGCAGTACTTC. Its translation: CSARVPGSYEQYF.

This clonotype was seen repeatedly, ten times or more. CDR3 amino acids: CASSRDRGYYEQYF. CDR3 coding DNA: TGTGCCAGCAGCCGGGACAGGGGGTACTACGAGCAGTACTTC. The chain recombines TRBV11-2 with TRBJ2-7; 11 bases align to TRBD1. J was trimmed by 3 bases and V by 5 bases; bases with no gene match: 3. Germline CDR1 and CDR2: SGHAT and FQNNGV. The CDR3 loop spans 14 amino acids.

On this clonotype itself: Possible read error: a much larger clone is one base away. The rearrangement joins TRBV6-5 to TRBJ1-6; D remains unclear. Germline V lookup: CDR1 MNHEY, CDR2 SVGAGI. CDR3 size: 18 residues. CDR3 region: CASSYFPTASSYNPPLHF. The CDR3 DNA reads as TGTGCCAGCAGTTACTTCCCGACTGCGAGCTCCTATAATCCACCCCTCCACTTT.

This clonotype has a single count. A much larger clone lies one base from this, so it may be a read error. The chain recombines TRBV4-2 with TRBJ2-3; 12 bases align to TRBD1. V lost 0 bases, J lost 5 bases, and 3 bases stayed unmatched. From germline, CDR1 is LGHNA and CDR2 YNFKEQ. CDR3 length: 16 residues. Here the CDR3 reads CASSQEGTGGRDTQYF. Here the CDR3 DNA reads TGTGCCAGCAGCCAAGAAGGGACAGGGGGCAGAGATACGCAGTATTTT.

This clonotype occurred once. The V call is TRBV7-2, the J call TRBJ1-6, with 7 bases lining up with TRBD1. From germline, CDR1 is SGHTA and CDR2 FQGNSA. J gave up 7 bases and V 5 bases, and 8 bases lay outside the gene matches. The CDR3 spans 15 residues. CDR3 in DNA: TGTGCCAGCAGCACCAGACAGGGAGGCAATTCACCCCTCCACTTT. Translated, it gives CASSTRQGGNSPLHF.

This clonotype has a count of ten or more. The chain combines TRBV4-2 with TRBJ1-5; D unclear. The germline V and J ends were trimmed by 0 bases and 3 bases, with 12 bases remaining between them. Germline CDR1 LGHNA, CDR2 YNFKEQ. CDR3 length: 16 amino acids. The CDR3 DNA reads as TGTGCCAGCAGCCAAGATAGCGCGGCCCCCAATCAGCCCCAGCATTTT. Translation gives CASSQDSAAPNQPQHF.

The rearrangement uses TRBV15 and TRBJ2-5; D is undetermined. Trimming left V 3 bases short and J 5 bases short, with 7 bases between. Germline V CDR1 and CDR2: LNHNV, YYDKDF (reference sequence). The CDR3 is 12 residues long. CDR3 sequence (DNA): TGTGCCACCAGCAGGCCGCGGGAGACCCAGTACTTC. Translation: CATSRPRETQYF. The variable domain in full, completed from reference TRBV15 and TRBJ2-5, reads DAMVIQNPRYQVTQFGKPVTLSCSQTLNHNVMYWYQQKSSQAPKLLFHYYDKDFNNEADTPDNFQSRRPNTSFCFLDIRSPGLGDTAMYLCATSRPRETQYFGPGTRLLVL.

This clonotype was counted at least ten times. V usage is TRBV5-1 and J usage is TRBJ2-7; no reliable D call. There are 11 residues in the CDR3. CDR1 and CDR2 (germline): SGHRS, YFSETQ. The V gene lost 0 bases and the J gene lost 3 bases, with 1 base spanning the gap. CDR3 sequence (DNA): TGCGCCAGCAGCTTGGACTACGAGCAGTACTTC. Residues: CASSLDYEQYF.

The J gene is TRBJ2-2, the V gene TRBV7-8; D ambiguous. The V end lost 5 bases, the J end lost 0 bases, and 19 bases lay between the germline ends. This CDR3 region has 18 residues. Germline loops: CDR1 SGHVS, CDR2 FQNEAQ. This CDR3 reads CASSPALLGRTNTGELFF. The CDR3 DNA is TGTGCCAGCAGCCCGGCATTATTAGGCAGGACGAACACCGGGGAGCTGTTTTTT.

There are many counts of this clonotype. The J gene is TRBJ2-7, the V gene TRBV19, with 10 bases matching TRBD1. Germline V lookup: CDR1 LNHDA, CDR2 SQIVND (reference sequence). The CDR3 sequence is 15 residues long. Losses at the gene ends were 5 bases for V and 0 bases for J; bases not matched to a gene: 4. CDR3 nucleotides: TGTGCCAGTAGTTTACGGACAGGGGGCTCCTACGAGCAGTACTTC. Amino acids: CASSLRTGGSYEQYF.

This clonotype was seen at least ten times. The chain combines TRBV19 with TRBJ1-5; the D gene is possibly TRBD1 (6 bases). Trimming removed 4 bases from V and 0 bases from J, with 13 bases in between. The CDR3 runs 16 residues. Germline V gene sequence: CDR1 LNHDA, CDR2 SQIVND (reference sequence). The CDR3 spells CASSTRQGYSNQPQHF. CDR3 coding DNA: TGTGCCAGTAGTACCCGGCAGGGGTATAGCAATCAGCCCCAGCATTTT.

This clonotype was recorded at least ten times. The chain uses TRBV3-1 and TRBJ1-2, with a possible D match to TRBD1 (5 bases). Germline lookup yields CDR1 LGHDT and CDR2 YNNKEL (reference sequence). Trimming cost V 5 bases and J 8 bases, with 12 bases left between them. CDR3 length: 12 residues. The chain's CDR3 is CASSSTGGGYTF. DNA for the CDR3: TGTGCCAGCAGCTCTACTGGGGGAGGCTACACCTTC. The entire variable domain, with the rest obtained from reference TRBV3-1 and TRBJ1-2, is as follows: DTAVSQTPKYLVTQMGNDKSIKCEQNLGHDTMYWYKQDSKKFLKIMFSYNNKELIINETVPNRFSPKSPDKAHLNLHINSLELGDSAVYFCASSSTGGGYTFGSGTRLTVV.

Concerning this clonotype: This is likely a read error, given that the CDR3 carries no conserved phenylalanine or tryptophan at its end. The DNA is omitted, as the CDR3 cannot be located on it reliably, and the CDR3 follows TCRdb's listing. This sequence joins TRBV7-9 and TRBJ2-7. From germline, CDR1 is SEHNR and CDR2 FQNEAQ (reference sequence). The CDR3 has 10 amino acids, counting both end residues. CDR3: CASSFYICSP.

This chain's CDR3 is CASSLADSGQGYEQYF. CDR3 DNA sequence: TGTGCCAGCAGCTTAGCGGATAGCGGACAGGGCTACGAGCAGTACTTC. The V and J genes are TRBV7-9 and TRBJ2-7, with 8 bases identical to TRBD1. The CDR3 is 16 residues long. Germline assignment: CDR1 SEHNR and CDR2 FQNEAQ (reference sequence). After removal of 0 bases from V and 3 bases from J, the junction contained 7 bases not matched to a gene.

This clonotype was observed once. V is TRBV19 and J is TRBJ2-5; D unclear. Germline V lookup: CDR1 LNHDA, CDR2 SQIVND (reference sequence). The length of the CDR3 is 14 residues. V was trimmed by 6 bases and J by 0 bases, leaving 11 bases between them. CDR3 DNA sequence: TGTGCCAGTAGCCCCCGACCGTACCAAGAGACCCAGTACTTC. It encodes CASSPRPYQETQYF.

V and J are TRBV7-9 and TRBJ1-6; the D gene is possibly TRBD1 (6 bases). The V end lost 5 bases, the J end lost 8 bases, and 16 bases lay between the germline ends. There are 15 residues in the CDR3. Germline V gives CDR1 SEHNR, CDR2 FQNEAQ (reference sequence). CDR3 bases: TGTGCCAGCAGCCTTGGCCCAGCAGGGGATTCACCCCTCCACTTT. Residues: CASSLGPAGDSPLHF. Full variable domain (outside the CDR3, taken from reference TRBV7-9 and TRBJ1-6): DTGVSQNPRHKITKRGQNVTFRCDPISEHNRLYWYRQTLGQGPEFLTYFQNEAQLEKSRLLSDRFSAERPKGSFSTLEIQRTEQGDSAMYLCASSLGPAGDSPLHFGNGTRLTVT.

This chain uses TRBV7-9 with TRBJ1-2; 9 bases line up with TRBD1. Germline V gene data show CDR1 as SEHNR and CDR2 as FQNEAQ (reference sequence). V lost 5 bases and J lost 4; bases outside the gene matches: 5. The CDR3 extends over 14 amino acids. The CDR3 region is CASSPRDRAYGYTF. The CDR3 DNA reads TGTGCCAGCAGCCCCAGGGACAGGGCCTATGGCTACACCTTC.

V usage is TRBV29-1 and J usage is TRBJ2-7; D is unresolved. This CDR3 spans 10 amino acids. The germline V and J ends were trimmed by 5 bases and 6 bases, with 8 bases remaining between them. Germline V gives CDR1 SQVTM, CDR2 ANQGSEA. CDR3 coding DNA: TGCAGCGTTTCGGATGGCGAGCAGTACTTC. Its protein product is CSVSDGEQYF.

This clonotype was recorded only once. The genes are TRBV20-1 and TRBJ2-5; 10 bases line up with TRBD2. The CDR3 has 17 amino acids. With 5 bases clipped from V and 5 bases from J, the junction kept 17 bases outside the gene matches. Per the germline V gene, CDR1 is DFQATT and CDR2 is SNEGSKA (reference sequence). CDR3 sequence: CSASSRLAGVWRETQYF. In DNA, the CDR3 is TGCAGTGCTTCGTCCCGGCTAGCGGGGGTTTGGCGGGAGACCCAGTACTTC.

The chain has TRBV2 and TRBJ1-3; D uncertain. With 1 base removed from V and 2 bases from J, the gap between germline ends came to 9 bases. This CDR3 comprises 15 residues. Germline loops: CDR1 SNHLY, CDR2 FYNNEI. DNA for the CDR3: TGTGCCAGCAGTGAAGGGTGGCAGGCTGGAAACACCATATATTTT. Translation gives CASSEGWQAGNTIYF.

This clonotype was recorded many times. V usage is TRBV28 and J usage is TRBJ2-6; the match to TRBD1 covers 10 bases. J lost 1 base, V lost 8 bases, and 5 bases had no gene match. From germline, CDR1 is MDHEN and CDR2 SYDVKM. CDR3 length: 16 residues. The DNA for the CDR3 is TGTGCCAGCGCCCGGGACAGGGGTTCTGGGGCCAACGTCCTGACTTTC. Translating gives CASARDRGSGANVLTF.

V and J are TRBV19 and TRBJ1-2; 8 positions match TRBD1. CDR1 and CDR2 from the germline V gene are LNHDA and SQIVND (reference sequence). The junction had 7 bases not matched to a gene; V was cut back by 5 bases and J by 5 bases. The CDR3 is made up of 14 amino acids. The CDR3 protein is CASSSTGEGYGYTF. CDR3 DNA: TGTGCCAGTAGTTCGACAGGGGAGGGATATGGCTACACCTTC.

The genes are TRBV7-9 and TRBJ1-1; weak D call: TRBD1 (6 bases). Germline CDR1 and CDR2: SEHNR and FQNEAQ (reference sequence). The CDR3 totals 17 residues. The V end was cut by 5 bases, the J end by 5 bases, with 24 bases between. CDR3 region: CASSQGSFFVYSTEAFF. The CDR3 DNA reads TGTGCCAGCAGCCAGGGGAGTTTTTTCGTGTATAGTACTGAAGCTTTCTTT.